A selection of T cell receptor beta chains follows, all from one sample in a study of shared clonotypes between healthy human individuals. Profiling relied on immunoSEQ multiplex PCR, and the TCRdb table lists in-frame clones only, not all of them. The table records around 700,000 clones, about two thirds of them present only once. The sequenced material came from memory CD4+ T cells sorted from blood. Source of these receptors: a woman aged 30 to 39 in good health. Each CDR3 is given with its conserved first and last residue. The D gene is left open where the match is weak. Rows give clone size only sometimes, using once, few, many, or a class for an expanded clone.

v_gene	j_gene	abundance	d_gene	CDR3nt	CDR3aa
TRBV7-7	TRBJ2-7	many	TRBD1	TGTGCCAGCAGCCTGGACAGGGAGCACGAGCAGTACTTC	CASSLDREHEQYF
TRBV14	TRBJ2-1	-	TRBD2	TGTGCCAGTACCGTTGGGAGCGGGAACTACAATGAGCAGTTCTTC	CASTVGSGNYNEQFF
TRBV5-1	TRBJ2-7	-	TRBD2	TGCGCCAGCAGCTTGGATTGGGGGACTAGCGGGAGACCCTACGAGCAGTACTTC	CASSLDWGTSGRPYEQYF
TRBV14	TRBJ2-1	once	TRBD2	TGTGCCAGCAGCCAAGTACGGGGACTATACAATGAGCAGTTCTTC	CASSQVRGLYNEQFF
TRBV4-3	TRBJ1-3	-	-	TGCGCCAGCAGCCAAGACCCCACCTCTGGAAACACCATATATTTT	CASSQDPTSGNTIYF
TRBV5-1	TRBJ2-7	-	TRBD1	TGCGCCAGCACCCGGGACAGGGGCTACGAGCAGTACTTC	CASTRDRGYEQYF
TRBV6-1	TRBJ1-2	few	-	TGTGCCAGCAGTGTTTCTCTTAACTATGGCTACACCTTC	CASSVSLNYGYTF
TRBV2	TRBJ2-7	-	-	TGTGCCAGCAGTGTCTTCTACGAGCAGTACTTC	CASSVFYEQYF
TRBV5-1	TRBJ2-1	many	-	TGCGCCAGCAGCTTGGCCAGCGAGGCCTACAATGAGCAGTTCTTC	CASSLASEAYNEQFF
TRBV5-1	TRBJ2-5	-	-	TGCGCCAGCAGCTTGTTACTAGCCGAAGAGACCCAGTACTTC	CASSLLLAEETQYF
TRBV6-1	TRBJ2-7	-	-	TGTGCCAGCAGTGAGGCTCAGGGAGCGCGCCTCTACGAGCAGTACTTC	CASSEAQGARLYEQYF
TRBV29-1	TRBJ2-7	-	-	TGCAGCGTTGCGCTCGGGGGTTCCTACGAGCAGTACTTC	CSVALGGSYEQYF
TRBV7-9	TRBJ1-1	-	-	TGTGCCAGCAGCTTAGCGCCCGGGGTCAACACTGAAGCTTTCTTT	CASSLAPGVNTEAFF
TRBV7-8	TRBJ2-7	few	TRBD2	TGTGCCAGCAGCTTAGTTCAGCGGGGGGGCTACGAGCAGTACTTC	CASSLVQRGGYEQYF
TRBV7-2	TRBJ2-7	-	-	TGTGCCAGCAGATTGTACCCGGACGGGCCCGGGTACGAGCAGTACTTC	CASRLYPDGPGYEQYF
TRBV5-5	TRBJ1-1	few	TRBD1	TGTGCCAGCAGCCACCGGGACAGGGGGAGGTTCGACACTGAAGCTTTCTTT	CASSHRDRGRFDTEAFF
TRBV27	TRBJ2-1	-	-	TGTGCCAGCAATACTAGGAAGCTTTTCCATGAGCAGTTCTTC	CASNTRKLFHEQFF
TRBV28	TRBJ1-2	once	-	TGTGCCAGCAGTTTCCCCTTACCATCAGCCACGTATGGCTACACCTTC	CASSFPLPSATYGYTF
TRBV2	TRBJ1-5	-	-	TGTGCCAGTACAGGGACAAGCAATCAGCCCCAGCATTTT	CASTGTSNQPQHF
TRBV28	TRBJ2-2	few	-	TGTGCCAGCAGTTTAGGGCAGCTTAGGGACACCGGGGAGCTGTTTTTT	CASSLGQLRDTGELFF
TRBV19	TRBJ2-6	-	-	TGTGCCAGTAACGGCAGGGAGGTTTCTGGGGCCAACGTCCTGACTTTC	CASNGREVSGANVLTF
TRBV7-9	TRBJ1-1	-	-	TGTGCCAGCAGCCCGGGACGGTTGAACACTGAAGCTTTCTTT	CASSPGRLNTEAFF
TRBV5-1	TRBJ1-2	-	-	TGCGCCAGCAGCTTGTTGGTGGGGCTTGGCTATGGCTACACCTTC	CASSLLVGLGYGYTF
TRBV11-2	TRBJ1-5	-	TRBD1	TGTGCCAGCAGCCAGACAGGGAGAAATCAGCCCCAGCATTTT	CASSQTGRNQPQHF
TRBV14	TRBJ2-2	-	-	TGTGCCAGCAGCCAAGTTACGGGGCCGGTCGGGGAGCTGTTTTTT	CASSQVTGPVGELFF
TRBV6-5	TRBJ1-2	-	-	TGTGCCAGCAGCCCTAGCCCAACCCAAATTAATGGCTACACCTTC	CASSPSPTQINGYTF
TRBV28	TRBJ2-7	-	-	TGTGCCAGCGTCCCTGGCCCAGGATACGAGCAGTACTTC	CASVPGPGYEQYF
TRBV6-5	TRBJ2-5	-	-	TGTGCCAGCAGTTACGACCTAAGGGGAGAGACCCAGTACTTC	CASSYDLRGETQYF
TRBV29-1	TRBJ2-7	-	-	TGCAGCGTTGCTGCCGATCTCACTGATGGGCAGTACTTC	CSVAADLTDGQYF
TRBV7-9	TRBJ2-2	-	TRBD2	TGTGCCAGCAGTCGTCTAGCGGGCGTAGACACCGGGGAGCTGTTTTTT	CASSRLAGVDTGELFF
TRBV5-1	TRBJ2-1	-	TRBD2	TGCGCCAGCAGCTTGCTAGCGGGGGAATACAATGAGCAGTTCTTC	CASSLLAGEYNEQFF
TRBV5-1	TRBJ2-5	-	TRBD2	TGCGCCAGCAGCTTCTCACCGGGACTAGCGGGACCGTCTCAAGAGACCCAGTACTTC	CASSFSPGLAGPSQETQYF
TRBV2	TRBJ2-1	few	-	TGTGCCAGCAGGTACGCCCACAATGAGCAGTTCTTC	CASRYAHNEQFF
TRBV7-2	TRBJ2-7	-	TRBD1	TGTGCCAGCAGCGACCGGACAGGGTCCTACGAGCAGTACTTC	CASSDRTGSYEQYF
TRBV5-4	TRBJ2-2	-	TRBD1	TGTGCCAGCAGCTTGGCCGGACAGGGCGACGGGGAGCTGTTTTTT	CASSLAGQGDGELFF
TRBV18	TRBJ2-7	-	TRBD2	TGTGCCAGCTCACCCGTCAACGGGAGGGCCGGCTACGAGCAGTACTTC	CASSPVNGRAGYEQYF
TRBV11-2	TRBJ2-7	-	-	TGTGCCAGCAGCCCCCACTCCTCCGGGAATTTGAACGAGCAGTACTTC	CASSPHSSGNLNEQYF
TRBV7-8	TRBJ1-3	-	-	TGTGCCAGCAGCCAAAATGGATTTACCCGCACCTCTGGAAACACCATATATTTT	CASSQNGFTRTSGNTIYF
TRBV18	TRBJ1-5	-	-	TGTGCCAGCTCACCAGACTCGGGAGACCAGCCCCAGCATTTT	CASSPDSGDQPQHF
TRBV27	TRBJ1-2	-	-	TGTGCCAGCAGTTTAACGTCGGGGACTGATGGCTACACCTTC	CASSLTSGTDGYTF